Included here is one T cell receptor (beta chain) sequence, with context. This sample stems from a study of blood T cell repertoires in COVID-19. Study background: Researchers got acute and convalescent COVID-19 samples from the United States, Italy and Spain.

Original data processing: Amplified reference gene primers provided the basis for estimating nucleated cell counts. TCRdb's table, derived via immunoSEQ multiplex PCR, lists solely in-frame clones and lacks some. The DNA was the basis for D and trimming; V, J and clone size are from that table. Among under 150,000 clones listed, 80% to 90% were seen once. V lost 1 base to trimming and J lost 2 bases, with 9 bases between them. This CDR3 has 15 amino acids. Germline V gene data show CDR1 as MGHDK and CDR2 as SYGVNS. The J gene is TRBJ1-3, the V gene TRBV25-1, with D possibly being TRBD1 (5 bases). This receptor was taken from a woman in her fifties or sixties with COVID-19, enrolled during active disease. The sequenced material came from peripheral blood. DNA of the CDR3: TGTGCCAGCAGTGAATCGGGGGTGGCTGGAAACACCATATATTTT. Encoded protein: CASSESGVAGNTIYF.